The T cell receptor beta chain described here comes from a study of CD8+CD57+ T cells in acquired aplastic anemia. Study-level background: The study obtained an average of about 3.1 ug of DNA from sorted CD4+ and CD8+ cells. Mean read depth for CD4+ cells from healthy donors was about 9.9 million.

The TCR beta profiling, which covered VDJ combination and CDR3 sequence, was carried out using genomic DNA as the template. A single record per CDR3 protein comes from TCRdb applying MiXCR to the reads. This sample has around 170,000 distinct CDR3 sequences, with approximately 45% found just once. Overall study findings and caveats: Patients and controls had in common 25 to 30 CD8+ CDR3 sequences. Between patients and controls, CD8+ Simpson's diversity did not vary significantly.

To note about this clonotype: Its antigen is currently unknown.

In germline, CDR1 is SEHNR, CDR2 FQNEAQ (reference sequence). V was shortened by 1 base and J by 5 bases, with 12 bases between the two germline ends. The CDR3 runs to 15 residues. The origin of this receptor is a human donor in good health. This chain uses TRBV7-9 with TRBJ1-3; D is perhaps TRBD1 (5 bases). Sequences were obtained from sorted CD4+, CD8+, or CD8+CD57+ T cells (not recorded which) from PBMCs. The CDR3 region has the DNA TGTGCCAGCAGCTTAGGTTTGCCAGGGAGAAACACCATATATTTT. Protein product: CASSLGLPGRNTIYF.